The 25 T cell receptor beta chains given below trace back to one sample, sequenced in a study of T cells in Graves' hyperthyroidism and ophthalmopathy (dated by TCRdb to between 2018 and 2021). Receptor libraries were prepared by multiplex PCR. Sequencing relied on an Illumina HiSeq 2000. TCR beta CDR3 regions were amplified from RNA transcripts. For the first round of RT-PCR on the TCR CDR3, the HTBI primer set was used together with the Qiagen OneStep RT-PCR kit. TCRdb trimmed public reads at Q25 via fastp, called clones via MiXCR and kept in-frame beta chains. Every entry covers one CDR3 protein and lists the most common genes and DNA from its rows. This sample lists hundreds of thousands of distinct CDR3 sequences; about 45% were detected once. The top ten constitute about 7.7% of the sample. Sequencing was carried out using peripheral blood or thyroid tissue (not recorded which). These receptors were taken from an adult man with Graves' disease, either hyperthyroidism or ophthalmopathy (not recorded which).

This clonotype appeared a few times. The rearrangement joins TRBV25-1 to TRBJ1-2; D is possibly TRBD1 (5 bases). Deletions cut 8 bases from V and 5 bases from J, with 15 bases between. The V gene's germline CDR1 is MGHDK and CDR2 SYGVNS. The CDR3 is made up of 13 amino acids. CDR3 loop: CASREGLRYGYTF. The CDR3 nucleotides are TGTGCCAGCCGCGAGGGGTTACGGTATGGCTACACCTTC.

This clonotype was observed many times. The rearrangement uses TRBV29-1 and TRBJ1-2, with TRBD1 matching 7 bases. Germline CDR1 reads SQVTM; CDR2 reads ANQGSEA. V was clipped by 3 bases and J by 4 bases; unmatched bases: 8. The CDR3 consists of 14 residues. CDR3 protein: CSVDLTGTAYGYTF. The DNA for the CDR3 is TGCAGCGTTGACCTCACCGGGACAGCCTATGGCTACACCTTC.

The sample holds a few counts of this clonotype. The genes are TRBV7-8 and TRBJ1-2, with D perhaps TRBD1 (5 bases). V was pared by 0 bases and J by 4 bases, with 15 bases between. This CDR3 has 16 amino acids. Germline V gives CDR1 SGHVS, CDR2 FQNEAQ. The CDR3 coding sequence is TGTGCCAGCAGCTTAGCGCATCGGCCGGGGGGCTATGGCTACACCTTC. Translated: CASSLAHRPGGYGYTF.

This sequence joins TRBV2 and TRBJ2-7; D might be TRBD1 or TRBD2, each matching 6 bases. V was pared by 2 bases and J by 2 bases, with 13 bases between. The V gene's germline CDR1 is SNHLY and CDR2 FYNNEI. The CDR3 has 15 amino acids. The CDR3 DNA reads TGTGCCAGCAGTGAACCGGGACGGGGGCCCTACGAGCAGTACTTC. Protein product: CASSEPGRGPYEQYF.

This chain uses TRBV25-1 with TRBJ2-2; weak D call: TRBD1 (5 bases). This CDR3 is built from 14 residues. CDR1 and CDR2 (germline): MGHDK, SYGVNS. V was shortened by 1 base and J by 7 bases, with 10 bases between the two germline ends. Here the CDR3 DNA reads TGTGCCAGCAGTGAATGGGGCGAAGGCGGGGAGCTGTTTTTT. Translation gives CASSEWGEGGELFF.

This clonotype was seen at least ten times. The rearrangement joins TRBV6-1 to TRBJ1-2; D unclear. This CDR3 spans 13 amino acids. From germline, CDR1 is MNHNS and CDR2 SASEGT. Trimming took off 3 bases at V and 2 bases at J, with 7 bases between the two ends. CDR3 in DNA: TGTGCCAGCAGTGAGCGGGCCAACTATGGCTACACCTTC. It specifies CASSERANYGYTF.

The rearrangement uses TRBV15 and TRBJ1-6; no clear D gene. V was cut by 3 bases and J by 7 bases, with 10 bases left in between. This CDR3 contains 14 residues. Germline values: CDR1 LNHNV, CDR2 YYDKDF (reference sequence). DNA for the CDR3: TGTGCCACCAGCAGCTGGGATCGCAATTCACCCCTCCACTTT. Translating it yields CATSSWDRNSPLHF.

This clonotype is a singleton in its sample. The genes are TRBV25-1 and TRBJ1-6; D is possibly TRBD1 (5 bases). Germline loops: CDR1 MGHDK, CDR2 SYGVNS. The V gene lost 2 bases and the J gene lost 5 bases, with 16 bases spanning the gap. CDR3 length: 17 amino acids. This CDR3 reads CASSETLTVEHNSPLHF. In DNA form, the CDR3 reads TGTGCCAGCAGTGAAACTTTGACAGTAGAACATAATTCACCCCTCCACTTT.

This clonotype was seen once. The chain couples TRBV7-2 to TRBJ2-5, with D perhaps matching TRBD1 or TRBD2 (5 bases each). V was pared by 1 base and J by 2 bases, with 14 bases between. The CDR3 extends over 16 amino acids. Germline assignment: CDR1 SGHTA and CDR2 FQGNSA. The CDR3, as DNA: TGTGCCAGCAGCTTAGGTGGGGCCGGGAAACAAGAGACCCAGTACTTC. The encoded protein is CASSLGGAGKQETQYF.

This clonotype was counted only a few times. V is TRBV12-3 or TRBV12-4 and J is TRBJ1-2; the D gene is possibly TRBD1 (5 bases). With 6 bases removed from V and 8 bases from J, the gap between germline ends came to 13 bases. CDR3 length: 12 residues. This CDR3 reads CASRAGIGGYTF. The CDR3 DNA follows: TGTGCCAGCAGAGCAGGGATCGGGGGCTACACCTTC.

This clonotype appeared many times. The chain links TRBV5-8 to TRBJ1-6; 8 bases fit TRBD1. This CDR3 comprises 15 residues. The ends lost 0 bases at V and 10 bases at J; junction bases unmatched: 6. Germline V CDR1 and CDR2: SGHTS, YDEGEE. CDR3 sequence reads: CASSLGTGIVSPLHF. In DNA form, the CDR3 reads TGTGCCAGCAGCTTGGGGACAGGGATCGTCTCACCCCTCCACTTT.

This chain joins TRBV19 and TRBJ1-1, with D unclear. The germline CDR1 and CDR2 sequences are LNHDA and SQIVND (reference sequence). The CDR3 is made up of 15 amino acids. Trimming pared 7 bases from V and 1 base from J, leaving 16 bases between. In nucleotides, the CDR3 is TGTGCCAGTAACCCAATCGGGGTAACGAACACTGAAGCTTTCTTT. It encodes CASNPIGVTNTEAFF.

The V call is TRBV25-1, the J call TRBJ1-6, with 7 bases that match TRBD1. Germline assignment: CDR1 MGHDK and CDR2 SYGVNS. V shed 0 bases and J 9 bases; nucleotides not matched to a gene: 8. This CDR3 region has 16 residues. The CDR3 bases are TGTGCCAGCAGTGAATATTGGACAGGCGGTAGTTCACCCCTCCACTTT. The encoded protein is CASSEYWTGGSSPLHF. The full variable domain, rest sourced from reference TRBV25-1 and TRBJ1-6, is EADIYQTPRYLVIGTGKKITLECSQTMGHDKMYWYQQDPGMELHLIHYSYGVNSTEKGDLSSESTVSRIRTEHFPLTLESARPSHTSQYLCASSEYWTGGSSPLHFGNGTRLTVT.

This clonotype was counted between two and nine times. The chain is built from TRBV11-2 and TRBJ2-2; 12 bases match TRBD2. CDR3 size: 16 residues. The germline V gene has CDR1 SGHAT and CDR2 FQNNGV. Unmatched junction bases numbered 5, after V lost 5 bases and J lost 4 bases. CDR3 region: CASSQGLAGFTGELFF. The CDR3 DNA sequence: TGTGCCAGCAGCCAGGGACTAGCGGGCTTCACCGGGGAGCTGTTTTTT.

This clonotype showed up many times. The rearrangement links TRBV10-3 to TRBJ2-5; TRBD2 matches at 7 bases. In germline, CDR1 is ENHRY, CDR2 SYGVKD. The junction had 0 bases not matched to a gene; V was cut back by 0 bases and J by 5 bases. CDR3 length equals 13 residues. The CDR3 protein is CAISESGGETQYF. The CDR3 nucleotides are TGTGCCATCAGTGAGTCGGGAGGGGAGACCCAGTACTTC.

This clonotype was found once. A junction boundary mismatches the germline segment, possibly from a read error. The chain couples TRBV10-3 to TRBJ2-2; 13 bases are shared with TRBD2. CDR3 length: 18 residues. Germline V gene sequence: CDR1 ENHRY, CDR2 SYGVKD. The CDR3 is CATSDPIYGLAGAGELFF. The CDR3 region has the DNA TGTGCCACCAGTGACCCCATCTACGGACTAGCGGGGGCCGGGGAGCTGTTTTTT.

The chain combines TRBV6-1 with TRBJ1-3; TRBD1 is a possible D gene (6 bases). This CDR3 spans 13 amino acids. Germline-derived CDR1 and CDR2 are MNHNS and SASEGT. V was shortened by 7 bases and J by 7 bases, with 14 bases between the two germline ends. This chain's CDR3 is CASKRDTDNTIYF. The CDR3 nucleotides are TGTGCCAGCAAACGGGACACGGATAACACCATATATTTT.

A remark on this clonotype: A much more abundant neighbour one base away suggests this may be a read error. This chain connects TRBV2 to TRBJ1-5; D is unclear. The CDR3 covers 15 residues. CDR1 and CDR2 (germline): SNHLY, FYNNEI. V lost 2 bases to trimming and J lost 6 bases, with 14 bases between them. The CDR3 spells CASSEFGQTSQPQHF. As DNA, the CDR3 is TGTGCCAGCAGTGAATTCGGGCAGACCAGTCAGCCCCAGCATTTT. Based on the CDR3 plus reference TRBV2 and TRBJ1-5, the full variable domain is EPEVTQTPSHQVTQMGQEVILRCVPISNHLYFYWYRQILGQKVEFLVSFYNNEISEKSEIFDDQFSVERPDGSNFTLKIRSTKLEDSAMYFCASSEFGQTSQPQHFGDGTRLSIL.

This clonotype was observed many times. The J gene is TRBJ2-2, the V gene TRBV7-6; D is perhaps TRBD1 (6 bases). The CDR3 is 15 residues long. With 1 base removed from V and 0 bases from J, the gap between germline ends came to 6 bases. CDR1 and CDR2 (germline): SGHVS, FNYEAQ. CDR3 sequence: CASSLEGANTGELFF. The CDR3 DNA follows: TGTGCCAGCAGCTTAGAGGGGGCGAACACCGGGGAGCTGTTTTTT. The whole variable domain, remainder taken from reference TRBV7-6 and TRBJ2-2, is GAGVSQSPRYKVTKRGQDVALRCDPISGHVSLYWYRQALGQGPEFLTYFNYEAQQDKSGLPNDRFSAERPEGSISTLTIQRTEQRDSAMYRCASSLEGANTGELFFGEGSRLTVL.

In DNA, the CDR3 is TGTGCCAGCAGCAACAAACAGGGCCCCAATTCACCCCTCCACTTT. Protein: CASSNKQGPNSPLHF. The rearrangement links TRBV9 to TRBJ1-6; D possibly corresponds to TRBD1 (6 bases). CDR3 length: 15 amino acids. The V end was cut by 4 bases, the J end by 7 bases, with 15 bases between. CDR1 is SGDLS and CDR2 is YYNGEE in the germline V gene. Complete variable domain (other parts from reference TRBV9 and TRBJ1-6): DSGVTQTPKHLITATGQRVTLRCSPRSGDLSVYWYQQSLDQGLQFLIQYYNGEERAKGNILERFSAQQFPDLHSELNLSSLELGDSALYFCASSNKQGPNSPLHFGNGTRLTVT.

A few counts support this clonotype. The rearrangement links TRBV7-2 to TRBJ1-2; 11 bases are a match to TRBD1. The CDR3 covers 15 residues. V lost 2 bases to trimming and J lost 8 bases; unmatched junction nucleotides: 7. In germline, CDR1 is SGHTA, CDR2 FQGNSA. CDR3 amino acids: CASSLNGQGAYGYTF. As DNA, the CDR3 is TGTGCCAGCAGCTTAAACGGACAGGGGGCTTACGGCTACACCTTC.

The rearrangement joins TRBV25-1 to TRBJ1-6; a weak D match, TRBD1 (5 bases). Trimming took 3 bases from V and 5 from J, leaving 17 bases between them. CDR3 length: 17 residues. The germline CDR1 and CDR2 sequences are MGHDK and SYGVNS. The CDR3 DNA reads TGTGCCAGCAGTGATAGTTACGGGGGGATCCATAATTCACCCCTCCACTTT. It is translated as CASSDSYGGIHNSPLHF.

The J gene is TRBJ1-6, the V gene TRBV7-9, with 8 bases matching TRBD1. This CDR3 comprises 15 residues. Germline assignment: CDR1 SEHNR and CDR2 FQNEAQ (reference sequence). V lost 8 bases and J lost 8; bases outside the gene matches: 11. The CDR3 is CASSPAGGIYSPLHF. For the CDR3, the DNA is TGTGCCAGCTCACCGGCAGGGGGCATTTATTCACCCCTCCACTTT.

This clonotype has more than one count but fewer than ten. The CDR3 reads CASSPSFGEGSYGYTF. CDR3 in DNA: TGTGCCAGCAGCCCCTCCTTCGGGGAGGGGAGCTATGGCTACACCTTC. V is TRBV7-2 and J is TRBJ1-2; maybe TRBD1 (5 bases). Germline V gene lookup returns CDR1 SGHTA and CDR2 FQGNSA. CDR3 length: 16 residues. Trimming pared 5 bases from V and 4 bases from J, leaving 20 bases between.

On this clonotype itself: A much larger clone differs by one base, so this may be a read error. The chain recombines TRBV29-1 with TRBJ2-7; D is possibly TRBD2 (7 bases). Deletions cut 4 bases from V and 7 bases from J, with 17 bases between. The germline V gene encodes CDR1 SQVTM and CDR2 ANQGSEA. This CDR3 comprises 13 residues. CDR3 residues: CSVVGGGRGEQYF. The CDR3 region has the DNA TGCAGCGTTGTTGGGGGGGGCCGGGGGGAGCAGTACTTC.